This T cell receptor (beta chain) came from a study of PD-1 blockade in classical Hodgkin lymphoma. The germline V gene has CDR1 ENHRY and CDR2 SYGVKD. Trimming took off 2 bases at V and 6 bases at J, with 13 bases between the two ends. The CDR3 spans 15 residues. Data came from immunoSEQ multiplex PCR; TCRdb stores just in-frame clones and leaves some out. The table shows under 45,000 clones, with around two thirds occurring only once. Time point of the sample: cycle 4 day 1 (C4D1), after five to seven weeks of nivolumab. All patients experienced relapse after autologous stem cell transplantation, and brentuximab vedotin exposure was variable.

Sequencing used peripheral blood mononuclear cells (PBMCs), obtained before the fourth cycle of nivolumab. The sequence was obtained from a human donor with classical Hodgkin lymphoma. The V call is TRBV10-3, the J call TRBJ1-4, with a possible D match to TRBD1 (6 bases). The DNA for the CDR3 is TGTGCCATCAGTGAGGAGACAGGCTACGATGAAAAACTGTTTTTT. This sequence encodes CAISEETGYDEKLFF.